This T cell receptor (beta chain) emerged from a study of cytomegalovirus exposure and HLA in healthy donors (dated by TCRdb to about 2017). Regarding the study in general: A later analysis indicated that the roughly 130 validation repertoires were generated on the platform also employed for the approximately 700 repertoires of the first cohort. The aim of the study was to test whether cataloging public T cell receptors could identify signatures of past pathogen exposure. High-throughput TCR immunosequencing, statistical association of individual TCRs with disease status, and machine learning were combined to predict cytomegalovirus infection status. Along with the roughly 700-subject first cohort, a separate validation cohort of over a hundred different subjects was used. Here is what the overall study found, with its caveats: A few of the identified cytomegalovirus-associated TCR beta chains were confirmed in vitro to be specific for cytomegalovirus antigens. Most TCR sequences were observed very rarely across donors, whereas some public TCRs were present in many individuals. A total of 164 TCR beta chains were listed by the study as associated with cytomegalovirus. According to the authors, the approach could potentially be generalized to other disease states and immunological phenotypes. Subsequent analysis determined that TCRs grouped into clusters in the first cohort also showed a tendency toward co-occurrence across the 120 or so validation repertoires, and 94% of cluster scores exceeded 0. All 120 or so repertoires were used to score co-occurrence in the validation cohort in a later analysis, because that analysis had no HLA typing for the cohort. The classifier was reported to diagnose cytomegalovirus status with high specificity and sensitivity in both the original and validation cohorts.

Note on this clone: What antigen it recognizes has not been identified. Within one base of it there is no much larger clone, and no base qualities were kept.

The donors were included in the validation cohort of 100 to 150 subjects, a group kept apart from the roughly 730-subject first cohort. Library generation was performed with the immunoSEQ multiplex PCR assay. From the authors' description of their analysis: To diagnose cytomegalovirus status from the catalog of TCR beta chain sequences, a statistical classification framework was built. Not all clones reach the TCRdb copy of this immuneACCESS table, which keeps in-frame sequences only. Checked studies attribute under half of the gap to unresolved V genes and leave the rest unexplained. Clonal size and the V and J genes are those of that table, whereas D and trimming came from the DNA. Across this sample there are about 82,000 clones, with 93% seen only once. 0.65% to 0.7% of the sample rests with the top ten. The specimen sequenced was PBMCs. The sequence came from a man aged 18-30 years in good health and CMV-seronegative.

The DNA sequence follows: TGTGCCTGGAGTGTACAGAACAGCGAGCAGTACTTC. It is translated as CAWSVQNSEQYF. The chain is made from TRBV30 and TRBJ2-7, with no confidently assigned D gene. V gives up 0 bases and J gives up 6 bases, and the segment between their germline ends measures 9 bases. Sequences GTSNPN (CDR1) and SVGIG (CDR2) are obtained from the germline V gene (reference sequence). From the cysteine through the phenylalanine, the CDR3 covers 12 amino acids. The kept DNA is CDR3 alone, 36 bases in frame from the first base.